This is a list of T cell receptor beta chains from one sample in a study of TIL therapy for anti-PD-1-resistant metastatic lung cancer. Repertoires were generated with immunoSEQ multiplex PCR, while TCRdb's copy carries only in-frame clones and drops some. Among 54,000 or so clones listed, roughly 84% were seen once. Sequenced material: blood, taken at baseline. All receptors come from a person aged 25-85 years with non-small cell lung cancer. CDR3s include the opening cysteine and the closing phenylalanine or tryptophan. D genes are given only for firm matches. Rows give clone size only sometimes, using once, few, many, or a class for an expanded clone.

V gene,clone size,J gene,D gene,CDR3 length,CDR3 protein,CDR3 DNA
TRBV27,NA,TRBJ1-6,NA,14,CASSSKDSLSPLHF,TGTGCCAGCAGTTCCAAGGACTCGCTATCACCCCTCCACTTT
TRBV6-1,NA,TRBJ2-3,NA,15,CASSEQDGRTDTQYF,TGTGCCAGCAGTGAACAGGACGGACGCACAGATACGCAGTATTTT
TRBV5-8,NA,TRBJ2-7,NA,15,CASSLVIYGGGEQYF,TGTGCCAGCAGCTTGGTTATTTATGGTGGGGGCGAGCAGTACTTC
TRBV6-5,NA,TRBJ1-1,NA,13,CASSYDWRVEAFF,TGTGCCAGCAGTTACGATTGGAGGGTCGAAGCTTTCTTT
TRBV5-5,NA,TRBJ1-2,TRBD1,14,CASSLAGGNYGYTF,TGTGCCAGCAGCCTGGCAGGGGGAAACTATGGCTACACCTTC
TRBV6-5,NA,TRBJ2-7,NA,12,CASRSGPYEQYF,TGTGCCAGCAGATCCGGGCCTTACGAGCAGTACTTC
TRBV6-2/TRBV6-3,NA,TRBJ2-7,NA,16,CASSYSRGGPSYEQYF,TGTGCCAGCAGTTACTCAAGGGGGGGTCCCTCCTACGAGCAGTACTTC
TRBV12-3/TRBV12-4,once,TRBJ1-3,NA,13,CASSLSTGNTIYF,TGTGCCAGCAGTTTATCCACTGGAAACACCATATATTTT
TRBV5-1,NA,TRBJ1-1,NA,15,CASSTGVLMNTEAFF,TGCGCCAGCAGCACCGGAGTACTTATGAACACTGAAGCTTTCTTT
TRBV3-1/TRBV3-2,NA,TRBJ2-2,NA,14,CASTSSGDTGELFF,TGTGCCAGCACCTCCTCCGGGGACACCGGGGAGCTGTTTTTT
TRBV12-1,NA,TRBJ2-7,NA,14,CASSFTFRVYEQYF,TGTGCCAGCAGCTTTACTTTCAGGGTCTACGAGCAGTACTTC
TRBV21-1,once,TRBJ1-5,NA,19,CASSKSVRTGLNGNQPQHF,TGTGCCAGCAGCAAATCTGTCAGGACAGGGTTAAATGGCAATCAGCCCCAGCATTTT
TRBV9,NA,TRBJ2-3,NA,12,CASSASTDTQYF,TGTGCCAGCAGCGCTAGCACAGATACGCAGTATTTT
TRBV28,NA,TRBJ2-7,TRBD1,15,CASSPRTGGAHEQYF,TGTGCCAGCAGTCCACGGACAGGGGGCGCCCACGAGCAGTACTTC
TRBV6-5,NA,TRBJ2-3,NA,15,CASSLREDSTDTQYF,TGTGCCAGCAGTCTAAGGGAAGACAGCACAGATACGCAGTATTTT
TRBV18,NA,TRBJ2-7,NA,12,CASSPVGIEQYF,TGTGCCAGCTCCCCCGTGGGTATCGAGCAGTACTTC